The following is a TCR beta chain sequence with its context. What it binds is unknown. MiXCR was run by TCRdb on the RT-PCR reads, yielding one entry per CDR3 protein. The sample consists of under 500,000 distinct CDR3 sequences, roughly 9.7% of them appearing once. In germline, CDR1 is SQVTM, CDR2 ANQGSEA. CDR3 size: 13 residues. V shed 4 bases, J shed 6 bases, and the junction held 8 bases outside the gene matches. The data originate from a study of response to subunit inactivated influenza vaccine. Study findings and constraints: Authors suggested seasonal influenza vaccinations each recruit few new T cells.

The V call is TRBV29-1, the J call TRBJ2-7; TRBD1 agrees at 8 bases. The receptor's source is a man in his fifties who received an inactivated influenza vaccine. This specimen was PBMCs from blood, taken more than 35 days after vaccination. CDR3 coding DNA: TGCAGCGTTGGGACAGGGACTGATGGCGAGCAGTACTTC. Its protein is CSVGTGTDGEQYF.